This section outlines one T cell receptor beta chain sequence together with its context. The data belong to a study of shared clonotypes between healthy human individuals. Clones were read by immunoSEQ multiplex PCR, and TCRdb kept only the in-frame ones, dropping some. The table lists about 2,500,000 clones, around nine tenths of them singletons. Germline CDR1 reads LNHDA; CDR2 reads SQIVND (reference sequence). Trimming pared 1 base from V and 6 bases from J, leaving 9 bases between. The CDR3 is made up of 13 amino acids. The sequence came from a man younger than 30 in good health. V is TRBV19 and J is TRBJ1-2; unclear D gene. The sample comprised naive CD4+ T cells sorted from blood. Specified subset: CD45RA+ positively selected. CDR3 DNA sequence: TGTGCCAGTAGTATAGTCGGAAAAAATGGCTACACCTTC. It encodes CASSIVGKNGYTF.